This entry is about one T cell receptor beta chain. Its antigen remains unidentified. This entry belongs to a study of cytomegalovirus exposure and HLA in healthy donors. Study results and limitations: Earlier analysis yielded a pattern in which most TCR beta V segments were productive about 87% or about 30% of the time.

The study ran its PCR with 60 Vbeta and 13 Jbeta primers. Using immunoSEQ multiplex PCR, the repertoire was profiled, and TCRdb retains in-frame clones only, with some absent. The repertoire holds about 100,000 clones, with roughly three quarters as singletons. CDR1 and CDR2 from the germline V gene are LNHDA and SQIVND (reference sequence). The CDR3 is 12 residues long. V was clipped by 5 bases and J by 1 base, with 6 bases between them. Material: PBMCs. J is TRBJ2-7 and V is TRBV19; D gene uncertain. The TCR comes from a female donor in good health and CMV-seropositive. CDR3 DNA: TGTGCCAGTAGTTCCGGGTCCTACGAGCAGTACTTC. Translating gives CASSSGSYEQYF. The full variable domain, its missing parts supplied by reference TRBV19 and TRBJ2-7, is DGGITQSPKYLFRKEGQNVTLSCEQNLNHDAMYWYRQDPGQGLRLIYYSQIVNDFQKGDIAEGYSVSREKKESFPLTVTSAQKNPTAFYLCASSSGSYEQYFGPGTRLTVT.